This is a list of T cell receptor beta chains from one sample in a study of shared clonotypes between healthy human individuals. Here immunoSEQ multiplex PCR was the method, and the copy in TCRdb shows in-frame clones only, minus some. This table has around 2.1 million clones, about 92% appearing once. The specimen sequenced was naive CD8+ T cells from PBMCs. The source of these receptors is a man aged 18 to 29 in good health. Some clones in this sample may be carry-over from other donors' samples. Each CDR3 is given with its conserved first and last residue. A D gene is named only where the DNA matches it firmly. For some rows the clone size is stated as once, few or many, or as a class when expanded; others skip it.

abundance	v_gene	d_gene	j_gene	CDR3aa	CDR3nt
.	TRBV7-3	.	TRBJ2-2	CASSPWGNTGELFF	TGTGCCAGCAGCCCCTGGGGGAACACCGGGGAGCTGTTTTTT
.	TRBV28	.	TRBJ2-3	CASSPGENTDTQYF	TGTGCCAGCAGTCCCGGTGAGAACACAGATACGCAGTATTTT
.	TRBV27	.	TRBJ1-5	CASSPILGGSNQPQHF	TGTGCCAGCAGTCCGATTCTTGGGGGCAGCAATCAGCCCCAGCATTTT
.	TRBV14	.	TRBJ1-2	CASSQDRNANYGYTF	TGTGCCAGCAGCCAAGACAGGAATGCTAACTATGGCTACACCTTC
.	TRBV7-9	TRBD2	TRBJ2-1	CASSFGREGANEQFF	TGTGCCAGCAGCTTTGGGCGGGAGGGGGCCAATGAGCAGTTCTTC
once	TRBV2	TRBD2	TRBJ2-1	CASNGAGAYNEQFF	TGTGCCTCAAACGGAGCGGGGGCCTACAATGAGCAGTTCTTC
.	TRBV30	TRBD2	TRBJ2-3	CAWTPAGNTDTQYF	TGTGCCTGGACTCCAGCGGGAAACACAGATACGCAGTATTTT
.	TRBV7-9	.	TRBJ1-2	CASSLPGGPNYGYTF	TGTGCCAGCAGCTTACCAGGTGGACCTAACTATGGCTACACCTTC
.	TRBV20-1	.	TRBJ2-7	CSATSLGEQYF	TGCAGTGCTACCTCGCTTGGCGAGCAGTACTTC
.	TRBV5-6	TRBD1	TRBJ2-7	CASSGTRDRPYEQYF	TGTGCCAGCAGCGGAACCCGGGACAGGCCCTACGAGCAGTACTTC
.	TRBV18	.	TRBJ1-1	CASSSTQQRTYTNNTEAFF	TGTGCCAGCTCATCAACACAACAGAGGACATACACCAACAACACTGAAGCTTTCTTT
.	TRBV4-1	.	TRBJ2-5	CASSQDPGNDQYF	TGCGCCAGCAGCCAAGATCCGGGGAACGACCAGTACTTC
.	TRBV4-2	.	TRBJ2-5	CASSQEAGTGGETQYF	TGTGCCAGCAGCCAAGAAGCCGGCACTGGAGGAGAGACCCAGTACTTC
.	TRBV28	.	TRBJ1-1	CASSFEVNTEAFF	TGTGCCAGCAGTTTCGAGGTTAACACTGAAGCTTTCTTT
.	TRBV2	.	TRBJ2-7	CASKLADSSYEQYF	TGTGCCAGCAAATTGGCGGACAGCTCCTACGAGCAGTACTTC
.	TRBV7-9	.	TRBJ1-2	CASSLEGGPGYTF	TGTGCCAGCAGCTTAGAAGGGGGACCAGGCTACACCTTC
.	TRBV7-9	.	TRBJ1-2	CASSLPERFVNYGYTF	TGTGCCAGCAGCTTGCCAGAGAGGTTTGTTAACTATGGCTACACCTTC
.	TRBV27	.	TRBJ2-1	CASSFLLGSHNEQFF	TGTGCCAGCAGTTTTCTCCTAGGGTCCCACAATGAGCAGTTCTTC
.	TRBV28	.	TRBJ2-5	CASTRPTGRETQYF	TGTGCCAGCACCCGCCCGACAGGCCGAGAGACCCAGTACTTC
.	TRBV27	.	TRBJ2-7	CASRSVGDRGQYF	TGTGCCAGCAGGTCGGTTGGGGATCGCGGGCAGTACTTC
.	TRBV4-2	.	TRBJ1-3	CANSQKPSLREGSNTIYF	TGTGCCAACAGCCAAAAGCCGAGCTTGAGGGAAGGGTCCAACACCATATATTTT
.	TRBV27	TRBD2	TRBJ2-3	CASRGTSERSDTQYF	TGTGCCAGCAGGGGGACTAGCGAGAGATCAGATACGCAGTATTTT
few	TRBV27	.	TRBJ2-2	CASTNTGELFF	TGTGCCAGCACGAACACCGGGGAGCTGTTTTTT
.	TRBV4-1	.	TRBJ1-1	CASSPSLPLNTEAFF	TGCGCCAGCAGCCCTTCTTTACCGCTGAACACTGAAGCTTTCTTT
.	TRBV14	TRBD1	TRBJ1-1	CASSPTTGQGGNTEAFF	TGTGCCAGCAGCCCTACAACGGGACAGGGCGGGAACACTGAAGCTTTCTTT
.	TRBV4-1	.	TRBJ2-7	CASAKRMGALYEQYF	TGCGCCAGCGCCAAGCGGATGGGGGCCCTTTACGAGCAGTACTTC
.	TRBV10-3	.	TRBJ2-7	CAISESWRDSYEQYF	TGTGCCATCAGTGAGTCGTGGCGGGACTCCTACGAGCAGTACTTC
.	TRBV28	.	TRBJ1-2	CASSFLLDSYGYTF	TGTGCCAGCAGTTTCCTCCTCGACAGCTATGGCTACACCTTC
.	TRBV28	TRBD2	TRBJ2-5	CASSSSSGRETQYF	TGTGCCAGCAGTTCGTCTAGCGGCCGAGAGACCCAGTACTTC
once	TRBV6-5	.	TRBJ2-5	CASSSWDVETQYF	TGTGCCAGCAGTTCGTGGGACGTCGAGACCCAGTACTTC
.	TRBV28	.	TRBJ1-2	CASTQQGRGYTF	TGTGCCAGCACCCAACAGGGACGCGGCTACACCTTC
.	TRBV27	.	TRBJ2-5	CASSLILGGTAVRETQYF	TGTGCCAGCAGTTTAATTTTAGGAGGGACAGCCGTCCGGGAGACCCAGTACTTC
.	TRBV30	TRBD2	TRBJ2-3	CAWSVGLAQYF	TGTGCCTGGAGTGTAGGACTAGCGCAGTATTTT